Each of the 28 T cell receptor beta chains below was sequenced from the same sample in a study of T-cell memory formation after mild COVID-19. MiXCR was run by TCRdb on the 5' RACE reads, yielding one entry per CDR3 protein. The sample lists just under 550,000 distinct CDR3 sequences; roughly 22% were seen once. The sample comprised PBMCs or a T cell subset sorted from them (not recorded which). These receptors were collected from an adult woman who had mild COVID-19 (a few samples of this study predate the infection). Cell type and time point are not known.

This clonotype has a handful of counts. The gene calls are TRBV7-9 and TRBJ2-1; 13 bases fit TRBD2. This CDR3 is 16 amino acids long. Per germline, CDR1 SEHNR and CDR2 FQNEAQ (reference sequence). J was trimmed by 9 bases and V by 5 bases; bases with no gene match: 10. The CDR3 DNA reads TGTGCCAGCAGCCGGAACGGACTAGCGGGAGTTCGTGAGCAGTTCTTC. It is translated as CASSRNGLAGVREQFF.

The chain joins TRBV5-1 to TRBJ1-2; tentatively, D is TRBD1 (6 bases). CDR3 length: 14 residues. Germline loops: CDR1 SGHRS, CDR2 YFSETQ. V lost 0 bases to trimming and J lost 7 bases, with 13 bases between them. The CDR3 sequence is CASSLGQAGGGYTF. CDR3 coding DNA: TGCGCCAGCAGCTTGGGACAGGCGGGAGGTGGCTACACCTTC.

The chain employs TRBV3-1 and TRBJ2-6, with 7 bases fitting TRBD1. The CDR3 contains 17 residues. J lost 0 bases, V lost 4 bases, and 6 bases had no gene match. Germline V lookup: CDR1 LGHDT, CDR2 YNNKEL (reference sequence). The CDR3 here is CASSPGTVGSGANVLTF. The CDR3, as DNA: TGTGCCAGCAGCCCCGGGACAGTCGGCTCTGGGGCCAACGTCCTGACTTTC.

The CDR3 reads CASSLLGSPNQPQHF. The CDR3 DNA is TGTGCCAGCAGCTTATTGGGGAGCCCTAATCAGCCCCAGCATTTT. This sequence joins TRBV7-9 and TRBJ1-5; D call uncertain. From germline, CDR1 is SEHNR and CDR2 FQNEAQ (reference sequence). This CDR3 region has 15 residues. V was clipped by 2 bases and J by 4 bases, with 12 bases between them. The whole variable domain, filled in from reference TRBV7-9 and TRBJ1-5, reads DTGVSQNPRHKITKRGQNVTFRCDPISEHNRLYWYRQTLGQGPEFLTYFQNEAQLEKSRLLSDRFSAERPKGSFSTLEIQRTEQGDSAMYLCASSLLGSPNQPQHFGDGTRLSIL.

The genes are TRBV5-1 and TRBJ2-1; D call uncertain. Trimming cost V 1 base and J 5 bases, with 10 bases left between them. The CDR3 contains 14 residues. Germline assignment: CDR1 SGHRS and CDR2 YFSETQ. The CDR3 sequence: CASSLPLEHNEQFF. As DNA, the CDR3 is TGCGCCAGCAGCTTGCCGCTCGAACACAATGAGCAGTTCTTC.

The gene calls are TRBV20-1 and TRBJ2-1; 8 bases line up with TRBD1. This CDR3 spans 12 amino acids. Trimming took 5 bases from V and 8 from J; bases not matched to a gene: 5. CDR1 is DFQATT, CDR2 SNEGSKA, per germline (reference sequence). The CDR3 spells CSAQGATHEQFF. The CDR3 region has the DNA TGCAGTGCTCAGGGGGCTACCCATGAGCAGTTCTTC.

This chain uses TRBV3-1 with TRBJ1-4; no clear D. CDR3 length equals 15 residues. Germline assignment: CDR1 LGHDT and CDR2 YNNKEL (reference sequence). Deletions cut 1 base from V and 8 bases from J, with 14 bases between. The CDR3 sequence is CASSQGGSQWEKLFF. The CDR3 region has the DNA TGTGCCAGCAGCCAAGGTGGCTCGCAGTGGGAAAAACTGTTTTTT.

The gene calls are TRBV3-1 and TRBJ2-5; D unresolved. This CDR3 is built from 13 residues. The V and J ends lost 6 bases and 3 bases respectively, with 11 bases between them. The V gene's germline CDR1 is LGHDT and CDR2 YNNKEL (reference sequence). CDR3 nucleotides: TGTGCCAGCAGATTAATTGGGGAAGAGACCCAGTACTTC. Translation: CASRLIGEETQYF.

V is TRBV7-9 and J is TRBJ1-1; TRBD1 is a possible D gene (6 bases). The CDR3 totals 19 residues. In germline, CDR1 is SEHNR, CDR2 FQNEAQ (reference sequence). The V end was cut by 5 bases, the J end by 0 bases, with 25 bases between. CDR3 sequence reads: CASSPKLFGPGVMNTEAFF. CDR3 DNA: TGTGCCAGCAGCCCAAAATTATTTGGGCCAGGGGTCATGAACACTGAAGCTTTCTTT.

The chain employs TRBV28 and TRBJ2-3, with 12 bases aligning to TRBD2. This CDR3 spans 16 amino acids. Germline-derived CDR1 and CDR2 are MDHEN and SYDVKM. Trimming at V came to 5 bases and at J to 6 bases, leaving 9 bases not matched to a gene. CDR3 in amino acids: CASSGRLAGVDDTQYF. DNA for the CDR3: TGTGCCAGCAGTGGCAGACTAGCGGGAGTGGATGATACGCAGTATTTT.

This sequence joins TRBV7-6 and TRBJ2-2, with D uncertain. Germline lookup yields CDR1 SGHVS and CDR2 FNYEAQ. V was cut by 6 bases and J by 0 bases, with 14 bases left in between. The CDR3 sequence is 16 residues long. This chain's CDR3 is CASSQVPGPNTGELFF. CDR3 nucleotides: TGTGCCAGCAGTCAAGTTCCGGGCCCGAACACCGGGGAGCTGTTTTTT.

This clonotype was recorded a few times. As DNA, the CDR3 is TGTGCCAGTACCCTGGGACAGGCCAGCACTGAAGCTTTCTTT. Its translation: CASTLGQASTEAFF. This sequence joins TRBV19 and TRBJ1-1; 8 bases are shared with TRBD1. The germline gives CDR1 LNHDA, CDR2 SQIVND (reference sequence). After removal of 7 bases from V and 4 bases from J, the junction contained 8 bases not matched to a gene. CDR3 size: 14 residues.

V and J are TRBV24-1 and TRBJ1-5, with TRBD1 matching over 7 bases. The CDR3 consists of 15 residues. The germline gives CDR1 KGHDR, CDR2 SFDVKD. J lost 5 bases, V lost 4 bases, and 7 bases had no gene match. CDR3 region: CATSDSRQGYQPQHF. DNA for the CDR3: TGTGCCACCAGTGACTCCCGACAGGGATATCAGCCCCAGCATTTT.

The genes are TRBV6-6 and TRBJ1-2; possible D gene TRBD1, 5 bases. Germline V gene sequence: CDR1 MNHNY, CDR2 SVGAGI (reference sequence). Trimming took 6 bases from V and 4 from J, leaving 12 bases between them. CDR3 size: 13 residues. The CDR3 nucleotides are TGTGCCAGCAGAAGACAGACTTTCTATGGCTACACCTTC. Its translation is CASRRQTFYGYTF.

V is TRBV12-3 or TRBV12-4 and J is TRBJ2-1; 7 nucleotides align to TRBD1. CDR3 size: 14 residues. The trim removed 2 bases at V and 5 bases at J, leaving 3 bases unmatched. DNA for the CDR3: TGTGCCAGCAGTTTATCTGGGACAGACAATGAGCAGTTCTTC. Amino acids: CASSLSGTDNEQFF.

The sample holds a few counts of this clonotype. The rearrangement joins TRBV24-1 to TRBJ2-5, with 11 bases fitting TRBD2. CDR1 is KGHDR and CDR2 is SFDVKD in the germline V gene. CDR3 length: 17 residues. Trimming at V came to 4 bases and at J to 5 bases, leaving 11 bases not matched to a gene. The CDR3 sequence is CATSEGTSGPNRETQYF. The CDR3 DNA sequence: TGTGCCACCAGTGAGGGGACTAGCGGTCCCAATCGGGAGACCCAGTACTTC.

This chain joins TRBV7-9 and TRBJ1-2, with a possible D match to TRBD1 (6 bases). The V gene lost 3 bases and the J gene lost 3 bases, with 14 bases spanning the gap. The CDR3 length is 15 residues. Germline V CDR1 and CDR2: SEHNR, FQNEAQ (reference sequence). The CDR3 region has the DNA TGTGCCAGCAGCTTCCGCCTCAGGGGTGACTATGGCTACACCTTC. Translation gives CASSFRLRGDYGYTF.

The rearrangement links TRBV12-3 or TRBV12-4 to TRBJ2-5, with TRBD2 as a possible D gene (5 bases). The CDR3 has 14 residues. V was pared by 4 bases and J by 3 bases, with 12 bases between. This chain's CDR3 is CASSYGSGEETQYF. The CDR3, as DNA: TGTGCCAGCAGTTACGGGTCCGGGGAAGAGACCCAGTACTTC.

This clonotype was detected ten times or more. The CDR3 DNA reads TGTGCCAGCAGGGGTAGCGTCTACCAAGAGACCCAGTACTTC. It is translated as CASRGSVYQETQYF. V is TRBV6-5 and J is TRBJ2-5, with a tentative D call TRBD2 (5 bases). The V gene lost 6 bases and the J gene lost 0 bases, with 11 bases spanning the gap. Germline V gene data show CDR1 as MNHEY and CDR2 as SVGAGI. This CDR3 has 14 amino acids.

The chain recombines TRBV12-3 or TRBV12-4 with TRBJ1-4; 9 bases align to TRBD1. This CDR3 region has 16 residues. V lost 8 bases and J lost 3; bases outside the gene matches: 10. CDR3 residues: CASRLTGGFANEKLFF. CDR3 DNA sequence: TGTGCCAGCCGTCTGACAGGGGGTTTTGCTAATGAAAAACTGTTTTTT.

V is TRBV3-1 and J is TRBJ2-1; 7 nucleotides agree with TRBD2. Unmatched junction bases numbered 10, after V lost 2 bases and J lost 9 bases. The length of the CDR3 is 15 residues. Germline CDR1 is LGHDT and CDR2 is YNNKEL (reference sequence). The CDR3 here is CASSQSVGLGIEQFF. CDR3 DNA sequence: TGTGCCAGCAGCCAATCGGTAGGACTAGGTATTGAGCAGTTCTTC.

In this sample, this clonotype turned up a few times. The chain employs TRBV29-1 and TRBJ2-5, with 12 bases that match TRBD2. The CDR3 runs to 14 residues. With 6 bases clipped from V and 5 bases from J, the junction kept 7 bases outside the gene matches. Germline V gene data show CDR1 as SQVTM and CDR2 as ANQGSEA. The DNA of the CDR3 is TGCAGCGTGCGACTAGCGGGAGATTTGGAGACCCAGTACTTC. The encoded protein is CSVRLAGDLETQYF.

The rearrangement joins TRBV20-1 to TRBJ2-3, with no clear D. From germline, CDR1 is DFQATT and CDR2 SNEGSKA (reference sequence). V was shortened by 2 bases and J by 0 bases, with 12 bases between the two germline ends. This CDR3 has 15 amino acids. The CDR3 reads CSARPQESSTDTQYF. In DNA form, the CDR3 reads TGCAGTGCTAGACCTCAAGAATCTAGCACAGATACGCAGTATTTT.

This clonotype appeared a few times. This chain joins TRBV7-9 and TRBJ2-7, with 9 nucleotides matching TRBD1. The ends lost 4 bases at V and 6 bases at J; junction bases unmatched: 7. The CDR3 totals 14 residues. Germline values: CDR1 SEHNR, CDR2 FQNEAQ (reference sequence). Written as DNA, the CDR3 is TGTGCCAGCAGCTCCGGGACAGGGACCGGCGAGCAGTACTTC. It translates to CASSSGTGTGEQYF.

This clonotype was observed a handful of times. V is TRBV6-5 and J is TRBJ2-5; D gene ambiguous. The CDR3 has 14 residues. Germline lookup yields CDR1 MNHEY and CDR2 SVGAGI. Trimming stripped 0 bases from V and 4 bases from J, with 9 bases between. CDR3 region: CASSYSTVGETQYF. CDR3 in DNA: TGTGCCAGCAGTTACTCGACGGTTGGAGAGACCCAGTACTTC.

V and J are TRBV25-1 and TRBJ2-1; 7 bases line up with TRBD2. V shed 2 bases and J 4 bases; nucleotides not matched to a gene: 2. The CDR3 totals 14 residues. Germline V gives CDR1 MGHDK, CDR2 SYGVNS. For the CDR3, the DNA is TGTGCCAGCAGTGAAGTGGGGGGGTACAATGAGCAGTTCTTC. This sequence encodes CASSEVGGYNEQFF.

The gene calls are TRBV18 and TRBJ2-7, with D unresolved. The germline V and J ends were trimmed by 3 bases and 0 bases, with 12 bases remaining between them. The CDR3 spans 15 residues. Germline values: CDR1 KGHSH, CDR2 LQKENI. The CDR3 DNA is TGTGCCAGCTCACCTGTGACACCGAGCTCCTACGAGCAGTACTTC. Protein sequence: CASSPVTPSSYEQYF.

A few counts support this clonotype. The chain combines TRBV6-6 with TRBJ1-1, with D unresolved. Germline V gene data show CDR1 as MNHNY and CDR2 as SVGAGI (reference sequence). V gave up 0 bases and J gave up 1 base, with 6 bases separating them. There are 14 residues in the CDR3. The CDR3 region has the DNA TGTGCCAGCAGTTACTCCGGGCGGAACACTGAAGCTTTCTTT. It translates to CASSYSGRNTEAFF.